This paragraph covers one TCR beta chain sequence. What it binds is unknown. This may arise from a read error, as a much more abundant clone is one base away. This sample was taken from a study of breast tumors, draining lymph nodes, adjacent tissues. Study-wide points: That most tumor T cells come from lymph nodes remained unproven. Compared with basal-like, luminal-like tumors shared significantly more repertoire with nontumor tissue. Tumor TCR diversity was below lymph nodes but above nontumor tissue.

TCRdb reprocessed the multiplex PCR reads with MiXCR, giving one entry per CDR3 protein. The sample contains tens of thousands of distinct CDR3 sequences, more than 20% of which appear only once. Sequencing used breast tumor tissue. The origin of this receptor is a female donor with breast cancer. Some clones in this sample may be carry-over from other donors' samples.

The CDR3: CAITRGGYNSPLHF. CDR3 DNA: TGTGCCATCACCCGGGGCGGTTATAATTCACCCCTCCACTTT. The V call is TRBV10-3, the J call TRBJ1-6; possible D gene TRBD1, 5 bases. Germline V CDR1 and CDR2: ENHRY, SYGVKD. The CDR3 spans 14 residues. The ends were cut back, 7 bases at V and 4 bases at J, with 11 bases in the middle.